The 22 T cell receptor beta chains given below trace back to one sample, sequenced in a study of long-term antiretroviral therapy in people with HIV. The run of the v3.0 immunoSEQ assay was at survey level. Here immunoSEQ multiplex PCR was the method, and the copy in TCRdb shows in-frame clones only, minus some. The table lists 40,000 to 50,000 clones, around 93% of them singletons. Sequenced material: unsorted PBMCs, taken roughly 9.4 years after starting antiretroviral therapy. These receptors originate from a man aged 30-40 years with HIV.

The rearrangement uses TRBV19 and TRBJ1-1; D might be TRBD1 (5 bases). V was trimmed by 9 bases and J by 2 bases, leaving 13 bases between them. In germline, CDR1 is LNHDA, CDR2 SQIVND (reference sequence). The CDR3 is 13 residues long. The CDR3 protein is CASLPGENTEAFF. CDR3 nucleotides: TGTGCCAGCCTCCCGGGGGAAAACACTGAAGCTTTCTTT. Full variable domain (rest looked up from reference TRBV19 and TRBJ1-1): DGGITQSPKYLFRKEGQNVTLSCEQNLNHDAMYWYRQDPGQGLRLIYYSQIVNDFQKGDIAEGYSVSREKKESFPLTVTSAQKNPTAFYLCASLPGENTEAFFGQGTRLTVV.

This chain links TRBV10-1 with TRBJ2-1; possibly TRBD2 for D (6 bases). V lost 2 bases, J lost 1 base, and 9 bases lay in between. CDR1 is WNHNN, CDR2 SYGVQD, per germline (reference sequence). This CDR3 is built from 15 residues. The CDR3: CASSEAGTSYNEQFF. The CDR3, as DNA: TGCGCCAGCAGTGAGGCGGGGACTTCCTACAATGAGCAGTTCTTC.

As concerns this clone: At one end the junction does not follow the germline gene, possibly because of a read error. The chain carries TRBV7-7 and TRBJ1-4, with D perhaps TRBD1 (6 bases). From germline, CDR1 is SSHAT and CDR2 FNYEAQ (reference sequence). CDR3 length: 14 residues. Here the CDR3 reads CASSLGRGDEKLFF. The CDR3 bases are TGTGCTAGCAGCTTAGGCAGGGGTGATGAAAAACTGTTTTTT.

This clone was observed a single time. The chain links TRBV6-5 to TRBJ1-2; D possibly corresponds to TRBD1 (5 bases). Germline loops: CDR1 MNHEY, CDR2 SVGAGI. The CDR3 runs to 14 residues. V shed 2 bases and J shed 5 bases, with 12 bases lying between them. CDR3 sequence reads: CASSYRRTLYGYTF. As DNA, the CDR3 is TGTGCCAGCAGTTACAGGCGGACATTATATGGCTACACCTTC.

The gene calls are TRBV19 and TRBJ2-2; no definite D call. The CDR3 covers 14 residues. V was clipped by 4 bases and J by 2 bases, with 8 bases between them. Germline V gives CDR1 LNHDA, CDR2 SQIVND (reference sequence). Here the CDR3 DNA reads TGTGCCAGTAGTACGAATGCAAACACCGGGGAGCTGTTTTTT. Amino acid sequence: CASSTNANTGELFF.

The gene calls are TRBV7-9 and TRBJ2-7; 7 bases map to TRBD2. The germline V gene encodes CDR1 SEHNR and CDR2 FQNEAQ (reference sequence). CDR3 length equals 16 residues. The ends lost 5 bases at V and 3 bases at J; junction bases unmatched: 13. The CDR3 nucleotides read TGTGCCAGCAGCCCCAGCGGGATTGTGAAGGGCTACGAGCAGTACGTC. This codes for CASSPSGIVKGYEQYV.

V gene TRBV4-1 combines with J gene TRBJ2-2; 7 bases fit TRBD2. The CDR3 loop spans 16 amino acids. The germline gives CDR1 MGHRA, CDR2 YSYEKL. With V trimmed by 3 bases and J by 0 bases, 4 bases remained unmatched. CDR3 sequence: CASSQVGGTNTGELFF. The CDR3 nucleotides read TGCGCCAGCAGCCAGGTGGGGGGGACGAACACCGGGGAGCTGTTTTTT.

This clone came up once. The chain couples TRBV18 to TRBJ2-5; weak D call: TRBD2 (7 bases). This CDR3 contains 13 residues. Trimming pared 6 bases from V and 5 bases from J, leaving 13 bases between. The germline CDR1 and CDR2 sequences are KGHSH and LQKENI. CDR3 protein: CASSRSGGETQYF. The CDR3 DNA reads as TGTGCCAGCTCCAGGTCGGGGGGCGAGACCCAGTACTTC.

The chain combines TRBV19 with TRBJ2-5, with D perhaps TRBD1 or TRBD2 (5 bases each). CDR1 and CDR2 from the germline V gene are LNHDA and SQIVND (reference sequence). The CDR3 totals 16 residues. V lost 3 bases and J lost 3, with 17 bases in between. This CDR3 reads CASSITQGPTKETQYF. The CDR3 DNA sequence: TGTGCCAGTAGTATCACTCAGGGACCGACAAAAGAGACCCAGTACTTC.

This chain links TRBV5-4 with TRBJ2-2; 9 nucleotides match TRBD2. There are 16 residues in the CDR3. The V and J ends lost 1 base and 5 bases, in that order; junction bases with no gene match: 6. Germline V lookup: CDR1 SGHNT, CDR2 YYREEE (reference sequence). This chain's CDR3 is CASSLLRGGGTGELFF. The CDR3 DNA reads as TGTGCCAGCAGCTTGTTGCGGGGGGGCGGTACCGGGGAGCTGTTTTTT.

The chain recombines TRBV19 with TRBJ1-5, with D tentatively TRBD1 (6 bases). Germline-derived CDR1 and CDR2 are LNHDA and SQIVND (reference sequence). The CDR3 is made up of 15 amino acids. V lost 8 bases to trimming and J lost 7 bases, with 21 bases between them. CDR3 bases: TGTGCCAGTGGGCCCGTGGGGGGGCGAGGGCAGCCCCAGCATTTT. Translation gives CASGPVGGRGQPQHF.

The CDR3 region is CASSEGEGSQPQHF. CDR3 DNA sequence: TGTGCCAGCAGTGAAGGGGAAGGTAGCCAGCCCCAGCATTTT. V and J are TRBV25-1 and TRBJ1-5; D call uncertain. Trimming removed 2 bases at V and 7 bases at J, with 12 bases between. The CDR3 contains 14 residues. CDR1 and CDR2 (germline): MGHDK, SYGVNS.

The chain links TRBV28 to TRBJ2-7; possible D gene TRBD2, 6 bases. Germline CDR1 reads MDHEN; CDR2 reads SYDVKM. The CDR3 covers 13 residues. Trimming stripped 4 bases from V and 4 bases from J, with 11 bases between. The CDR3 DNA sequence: TGTGCCAGCAGTTCTTTCGGGGGATACGAGCAGTACGTC. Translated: CASSSFGGYEQYV.

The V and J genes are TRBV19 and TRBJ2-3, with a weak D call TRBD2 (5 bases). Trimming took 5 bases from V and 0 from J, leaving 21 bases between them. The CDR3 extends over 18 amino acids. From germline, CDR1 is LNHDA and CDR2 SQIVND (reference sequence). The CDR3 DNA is TGTGCCAGTAGTGGGAGAGTTCGAGCGGCCCAGAGCACAGATACGCAGTATTTT. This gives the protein CASSGRVRAAQSTDTQYF.

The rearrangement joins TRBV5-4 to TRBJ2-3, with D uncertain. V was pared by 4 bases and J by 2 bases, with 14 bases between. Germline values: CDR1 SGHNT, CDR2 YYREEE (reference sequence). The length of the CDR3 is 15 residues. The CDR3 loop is CASSHRGTFTDTQYF. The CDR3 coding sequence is TGTGCCAGCAGCCACCGTGGTACGTTCACAGATACGCAGTATTTT.

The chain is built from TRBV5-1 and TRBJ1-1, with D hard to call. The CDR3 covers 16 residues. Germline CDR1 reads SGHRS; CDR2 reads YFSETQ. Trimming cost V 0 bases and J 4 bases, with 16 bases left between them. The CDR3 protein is CASSLGSGLTSTEAFF. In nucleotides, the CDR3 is TGCGCCAGCAGCTTGGGGTCCGGGTTGACGAGCACTGAAGCTTTCTTT.

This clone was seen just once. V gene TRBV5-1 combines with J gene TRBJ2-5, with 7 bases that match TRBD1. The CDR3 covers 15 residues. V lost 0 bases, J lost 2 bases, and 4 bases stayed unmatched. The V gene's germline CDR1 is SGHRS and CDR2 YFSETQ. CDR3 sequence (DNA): TGCGCCAGCAGCTTGGAGGCAGGGGGACAAGAGACCCAGTACTTC. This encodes CASSLEAGGQETQYF.

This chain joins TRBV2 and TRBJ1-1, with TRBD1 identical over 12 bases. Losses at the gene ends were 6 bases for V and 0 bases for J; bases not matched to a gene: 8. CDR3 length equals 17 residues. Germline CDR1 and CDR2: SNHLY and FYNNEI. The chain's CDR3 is CASRGDRGRTMNTEAFF. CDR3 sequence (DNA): TGTGCCAGCAGGGGGGACAGGGGGCGAACCATGAACACTGAAGCTTTCTTT.

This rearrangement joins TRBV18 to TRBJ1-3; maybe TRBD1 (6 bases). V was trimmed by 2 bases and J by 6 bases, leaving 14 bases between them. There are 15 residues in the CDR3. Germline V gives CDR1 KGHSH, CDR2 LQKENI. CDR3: CASSPGRGTLNTIYF. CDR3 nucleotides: TGTGCCAGCTCACCAGGCAGGGGCACATTAAACACCATATATTTT. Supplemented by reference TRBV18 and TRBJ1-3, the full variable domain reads NAGVMQNPRHLVRRRGQEARLRCSPMKGHSHVYWYRQLPEEGLKFMVYLQKENIIDESGMPKERFSAEFPKEGPSILRIQQVVRGDSAAYFCASSPGRGTLNTIYFGEGSWLTVV.

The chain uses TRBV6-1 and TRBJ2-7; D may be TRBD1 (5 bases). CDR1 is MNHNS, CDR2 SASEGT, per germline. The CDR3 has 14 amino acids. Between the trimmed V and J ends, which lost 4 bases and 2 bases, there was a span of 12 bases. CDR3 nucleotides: TGTGCCAGCAGTGTCGGGCAGGGAACCTACGAGCAGTACGTC. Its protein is CASSVGQGTYEQYV.

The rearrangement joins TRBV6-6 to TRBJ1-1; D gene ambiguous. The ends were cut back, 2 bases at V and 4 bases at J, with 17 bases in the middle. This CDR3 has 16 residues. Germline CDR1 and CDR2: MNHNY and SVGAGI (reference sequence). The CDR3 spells CASSYPPVVGSTEAFF. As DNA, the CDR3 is TGTGCCAGCAGTTACCCTCCCGTCGTCGGGAGCACTGAAGCTTTCTTT.

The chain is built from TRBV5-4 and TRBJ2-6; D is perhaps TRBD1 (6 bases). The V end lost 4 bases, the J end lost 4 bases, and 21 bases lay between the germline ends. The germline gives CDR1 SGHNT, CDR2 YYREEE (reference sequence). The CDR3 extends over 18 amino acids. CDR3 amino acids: CASSQPTGGSVGANVLTF. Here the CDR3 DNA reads TGTGCCAGCAGCCAACCGACAGGAGGCTCTGTAGGGGCCAACGTCCTGACTTTC.